This is a list of T cell receptor beta chains from one sample in a study of blood T cell repertoires in COVID-19. Libraries were prepared by immunoSEQ multiplex PCR; TCRdb keeps only in-frame clonotypes and omits some of them. This table holds over 250,000 clones, more than 75% found once. The sequenced sample consisted of peripheral blood. The receptors originated from a middle-aged woman who had recovered from COVID-19. CDR3s include the opening cysteine and the closing phenylalanine or tryptophan. The D gene is left open where the match is weak. Size values are once, few and many counts, or a class for expanded clones, and some rows have none.

D gene: TRBD2; V gene: TRBV11-2; CDR3 length: 14; clone size: .; J gene: TRBJ2-1; CDR3 DNA: TGTGCCAGCAGTGAGGGCGGGAGGGGTAATGAGCAGTTCTTC; CDR3 protein: CASSEGGRGNEQFF
D gene: .; V gene: TRBV27; CDR3 length: 13; clone size: .; J gene: TRBJ2-5; CDR3 DNA: TGTGCCAGCAGTCCCAGGTCTTGGGAGACCCAGTACTTC; CDR3 protein: CASSPRSWETQYF
D gene: TRBD1; V gene: TRBV6-2/TRBV6-3; CDR3 length: 13; clone size: .; J gene: TRBJ1-2; CDR3 DNA: TGTGCCAGCAGCCACAGGGGAGCGGATGGCTACACCTTC; CDR3 protein: CASSHRGADGYTF
D gene: .; V gene: TRBV19; CDR3 length: 14; clone size: .; J gene: TRBJ1-2; CDR3 DNA: TGTGCCAGTAAGACCGCCCCCAGCGCCTATGGCTACACCTTC; CDR3 protein: CASKTAPSAYGYTF
D gene: TRBD1; V gene: TRBV6-5; CDR3 length: 12; clone size: .; J gene: TRBJ1-5; CDR3 DNA: TGTGCCAGCAGACCCGGACAGGCCCACCAGCATTTT; CDR3 protein: CASRPGQAHQHF
D gene: .; V gene: TRBV7-2; CDR3 length: 13; clone size: .; J gene: TRBJ2-1; CDR3 DNA: TGTGCCAGCAGCGCCCGGGGTGACAATGAGCAGTTCTTC; CDR3 protein: CASSARGDNEQFF
D gene: TRBD1; V gene: TRBV29-1; CDR3 length: 14; clone size: .; J gene: TRBJ1-1; CDR3 DNA: TGCAGCGTGGGGGACAGTTGGAGAAACACTGAAGCTTTCTTT; CDR3 protein: CSVGDSWRNTEAFF
D gene: .; V gene: TRBV7-9; CDR3 length: 12; clone size: .; J gene: TRBJ1-2; CDR3 DNA: TGTGCCAGCAGCTTAGGTAGTCTGGGCTACACCTTC; CDR3 protein: CASSLGSLGYTF
D gene: TRBD1; V gene: TRBV5-1; CDR3 length: 18; clone size: .; J gene: TRBJ2-2; CDR3 DNA: TGCGCCAGCAGCCTTAACAACGGACAGGGTGGTAGTACCGGGGAGCTGTTTTTT; CDR3 protein: CASSLNNGQGGSTGELFF
D gene: .; V gene: TRBV19; CDR3 length: 14; clone size: .; J gene: TRBJ2-3; CDR3 DNA: TGTGCCAGTAGTCCCTCCGGAGCCGGGGATACGCAGTATTTT; CDR3 protein: CASSPSGAGDTQYF
D gene: TRBD1; V gene: TRBV6-2/TRBV6-3; CDR3 length: 18; clone size: .; J gene: TRBJ2-3; CDR3 DNA: TGTGCCAGCAGTTACGACCCCCGGACAGGATGGCACGGAGATACGCAGTATTTT; CDR3 protein: CASSYDPRTGWHGDTQYF
D gene: TRBD2; V gene: TRBV7-2; CDR3 length: 15; clone size: .; J gene: TRBJ2-5; CDR3 DNA: TGTGCCAGCAGCCCTAGCGGGAGCTTTCGGGAGACCCAGTACTTC; CDR3 protein: CASSPSGSFRETQYF
D gene: .; V gene: TRBV30; CDR3 length: 15; clone size: .; J gene: TRBJ2-5; CDR3 DNA: TGTGCCTGGAGCGTAGGGACCCAGGGGTGGGAGACCCAGTACTTC; CDR3 protein: CAWSVGTQGWETQYF
D gene: TRBD1; V gene: TRBV5-1; CDR3 length: 14; clone size: .; J gene: TRBJ1-1; CDR3 DNA: TGCGCCAGCAGCCCGGCTACGTCAGGGGGTGAAGCTTTCTTT; CDR3 protein: CASSPATSGGEAFF
D gene: .; V gene: TRBV11-2; CDR3 length: 13; clone size: few; J gene: TRBJ2-1; CDR3 DNA: TGTGCCAGCAGCTTAGTAGGATCTAGTTTGTCGTTCTTC; CDR3 protein: CASSLVGSSLSFF
D gene: .; V gene: TRBV6-4; CDR3 length: 13; clone size: .; J gene: TRBJ1-2; CDR3 DNA: TGTGCCAGCAGTGAAGACCGACTGGGTGGCTACACCTTC; CDR3 protein: CASSEDRLGGYTF
D gene: TRBD2; V gene: TRBV15; CDR3 length: 14; clone size: .; J gene: TRBJ2-3; CDR3 DNA: TGTGCCACCAGCAGAGATGGGGCGGGGGAGACGCAGTATTTT; CDR3 protein: CATSRDGAGETQYF
D gene: TRBD2; V gene: TRBV7-7; CDR3 length: 16; clone size: .; J gene: TRBJ2-6; CDR3 DNA: TGTGCTAGCAGCTTAGCGGGAGGGCAAGGGGCCAACGTCCTGACTTTC; CDR3 protein: CASSLAGGQGANVLTF
D gene: TRBD1; V gene: TRBV5-1; CDR3 length: 17; clone size: .; J gene: TRBJ2-1; CDR3 DNA: TGCGCCAGCAGCCCCCGGACAGGGGGACCAGGGAACAATGAGCAGTTCTTC; CDR3 protein: CASSPRTGGPGNNEQFF
D gene: TRBD1; V gene: TRBV7-2; CDR3 length: 13; clone size: .; J gene: TRBJ2-2; CDR3 DNA: TGTGCCAGCAGCGCCCGGACAGGCGGGGAGCTGTTTTTT; CDR3 protein: CASSARTGGELFF
D gene: .; V gene: TRBV11-1; CDR3 length: 14; clone size: .; J gene: TRBJ2-7; CDR3 DNA: TGTGCCAGCAGCCCTCACAGGAGCTCCTACGAGCAGTACTTC; CDR3 protein: CASSPHRSSYEQYF
D gene: .; V gene: TRBV28; CDR3 length: 14; clone size: .; J gene: TRBJ2-3; CDR3 DNA: TGTGCCAGCAGCCTCGGGGTAGCCAGACATACGCAGTATTTT; CDR3 protein: CASSLGVARHTQYF